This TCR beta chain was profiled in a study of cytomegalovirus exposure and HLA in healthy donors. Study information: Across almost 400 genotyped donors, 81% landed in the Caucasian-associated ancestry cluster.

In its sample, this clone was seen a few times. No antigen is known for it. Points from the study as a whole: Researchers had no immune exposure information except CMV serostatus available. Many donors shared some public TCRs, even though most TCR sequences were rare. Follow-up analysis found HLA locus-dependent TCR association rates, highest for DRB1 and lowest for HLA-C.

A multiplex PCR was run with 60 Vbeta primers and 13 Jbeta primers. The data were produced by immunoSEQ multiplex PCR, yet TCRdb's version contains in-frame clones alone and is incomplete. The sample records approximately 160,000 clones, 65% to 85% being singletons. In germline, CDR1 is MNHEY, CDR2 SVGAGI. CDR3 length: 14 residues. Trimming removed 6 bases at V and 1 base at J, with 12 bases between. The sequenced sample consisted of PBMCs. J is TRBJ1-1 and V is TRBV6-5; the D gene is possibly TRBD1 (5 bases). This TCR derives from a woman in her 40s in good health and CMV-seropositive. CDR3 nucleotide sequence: TGTGCCAGCAGGAGGACCGACAGGAACACTGAAGCTTTCTTT. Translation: CASRRTDRNTEAFF.